The 29 T cell receptor beta chains below come from one sample, sequenced in a study of T cells after yellow fever vaccination (dated by TCRdb to the late 2010s). Interpreted using the paper, the treatment or condition label stands for: live attenuated yellow fever vaccine strain. Library preparation employed 5' RACE. Sequencing used an Illumina NovaSeq 6000. TCRdb reworked the public reads: Q25 trimming with fastp, MiXCR clone assembly, productive beta chains retained. Every entry covers one CDR3 protein and lists the most common genes and DNA from its rows. Present in this sample are approximately 120,000 distinct CDR3 sequences, roughly 9% of which were seen just once. 30% to 50% of the sample is taken by the ten largest. Material: CD8+ T cells sorted from PBMCs, obtained on the day of the yellow fever booster vaccination. The source of these receptors is a man in his late teens or twenties who received the YFV17D yellow fever vaccine.

This clonotype has ten or more counts. The J gene is TRBJ1-2, the V gene TRBV12-3 or TRBV12-4, with D possibly TRBD1 on 6 matching bases. The CDR3 extends over 13 amino acids. V lost 7 bases and J 4 bases, leaving 13 bases between the germline ends. CDR3 protein: CASTPGGGYGYTF. In DNA, the CDR3 is TGTGCCAGCACTCCCGGGGGCGGCTATGGCTACACCTTC.

This chain joins TRBV12-5 and TRBJ2-7, with 7 bases matching TRBD1. This CDR3 has 14 residues. Germline V CDR1 and CDR2: LGHNT, FRNRAP. V shed 3 bases and J 2 bases; nucleotides not matched to a gene: 4. The CDR3 nucleotides are TGTGCTAGTGGTTTTTCAGGGGGTACCTACGAGCAGTACTTC. It translates to CASGFSGGTYEQYF.

This clonotype occurred many times. This chain joins TRBV20-1 and TRBJ1-1, with TRBD1 as a possible D gene (5 bases). The CDR3 runs 13 residues. The V end was cut by 3 bases, the J end by 7 bases, with 15 bases between. Germline V gene sequence: CDR1 DFQATT, CDR2 SNEGSKA (reference sequence). DNA for the CDR3: TGCAGTGCTAGGTCCCGACAGACCCATGAAGCTTTCTTT. Translation: CSARSRQTHEAFF.

This clonotype was seen more than once but under ten times. This sequence joins TRBV7-3 and TRBJ2-2, with D perhaps TRBD1 (6 bases). The CDR3 length is 15 residues. Germline V gene sequence: CDR1 SGHTA, CDR2 FQGTGA. V lost 2 bases and J lost 6, with 13 bases in between. DNA for the CDR3: TGTGCCAGCAGCTTAGGGGCAGGGGTTCCCGGGGAGCTGTTTTTT. Translated: CASSLGAGVPGELFF.

The chain uses TRBV5-1 and TRBJ1-3; D call uncertain. The V gene lost 3 bases and the J gene lost 2 bases, with 9 bases spanning the gap. This CDR3 is built from 14 residues. Germline V CDR1 and CDR2: SGHRS, YFSETQ. The CDR3 DNA sequence: TGCGCCAGCAGCTCAATAGGCCCTGGAAACACCATATATTTT. Translated: CASSSIGPGNTIYF.

This clonotype was observed a handful of times. The CDR3 reads CASSYHRGQASTDTQYF. CDR3 in DNA: TGTGCCAGCAGTTACCACCGAGGACAGGCCAGCACAGATACGCAGTATTTT. This chain connects TRBV6-5 to TRBJ2-3; 7 bases agree with TRBD1. Germline CDR1 MNHEY, CDR2 SVGAGI. V shed 2 bases and J 0 bases; nucleotides not matched to a gene: 8. The CDR3 has 17 residues.

Many counts were recorded for this clonotype. The chain is built from TRBV10-3 and TRBJ2-3; 9 bases fit TRBD2. CDR3 length equals 19 residues. Trimming removed 0 bases from V and 3 bases from J; junction bases left unmatched: 13. In germline, CDR1 is ENHRY, CDR2 SYGVKD. The CDR3: CAISESTSGGRGLTDTQYF. In DNA form, the CDR3 reads TGTGCCATCAGTGAGTCGACCAGCGGGGGGCGAGGGTTGACAGATACGCAGTATTTT.

The chain couples TRBV6-2 or TRBV6-3 to TRBJ2-7, with D perhaps TRBD2 (6 bases). The CDR3 contains 15 residues. V was cut by 2 bases and J by 5 bases, with 16 bases left in between. Germline loops: CDR1 MNHEY, CDR2 SVGEGT. The DNA for the CDR3 is TGTGCCAGCAGTTACACTGTTCCGGGAGTGGACGAGCAGTACTTC. Amino acid sequence: CASSYTVPGVDEQYF.

This clonotype was detected only a few times. The rearrangement links TRBV19 to TRBJ2-2; TRBD1 might be the D (5 bases). CDR1 and CDR2 (germline): LNHDA, SQIVND (reference sequence). The V end was cut by 2 bases, the J end by 6 bases, with 7 bases between. This CDR3 is built from 13 residues. The CDR3 region has the DNA TGTGCCAGTAGTATACCAGGGCCCGGGGAGCTGTTTTTT. It specifies CASSIPGPGELFF.

The J gene is TRBJ1-5, the V gene TRBV6-5; D is possibly TRBD1 (6 bases). V gave up 11 bases and J gave up 0 bases, with 20 bases separating them. The CDR3 is 16 amino acids. Germline V gene data show CDR1 as MNHEY and CDR2 as SVGAGI. CDR3 loop: CASQPQGPSSNQPQHF. In DNA form, the CDR3 reads TGTGCCTCACAGCCCCAGGGGCCTAGTAGCAATCAGCCCCAGCATTTT.

A few counts support this clonotype. This chain uses TRBV4-1 with TRBJ2-1; no clear D gene. Trimming pared 3 bases from V and 0 bases from J, leaving 12 bases between. The CDR3 contains 16 residues. CDR1 and CDR2 (germline): MGHRA, YSYEKL. The CDR3 nucleotides read TGCGCCAGCAGCCAGGTGACATTTAGCTCCTACAATGAGCAGTTCTTC. Protein sequence: CASSQVTFSSYNEQFF.

This rearrangement joins TRBV4-3 to TRBJ1-2; TRBD1 aligns across 7 bases. CDR1 LGHNA and CDR2 YSLEER come from the germline V gene. CDR3 length equals 14 residues. V lost 5 bases and J lost 7; bases outside the gene matches: 10. The DNA for the CDR3 is TGCGCCAGCAGCAGGGGGCTCACAAGGGGTGGCTACACCTTC. This translates into CASSRGLTRGGYTF.

This clonotype has a count of ten or more. The gene calls are TRBV7-2 and TRBJ1-2; D is unresolved. The V gene's germline CDR1 is SGHTA and CDR2 FQGNSA. V was cut by 0 bases and J by 5 bases, with 13 bases left in between. CDR3 size: 15 residues. The CDR3 bases are TGTGCCAGCAGCTTAGCTTCGTTAGGAAAGTATGGCTACACCTTC. This gives the protein CASSLASLGKYGYTF.

The genes are TRBV20-1 and TRBJ2-3, with TRBD2 matching 16 bases. The CDR3 extends over 17 amino acids. From germline, CDR1 is DFQATT and CDR2 SNEGSKA (reference sequence). V lost 6 bases and J lost 4; bases outside the gene matches: 10. The CDR3 here is CSAEGLAGGPRSDTQYF. In nucleotides, the CDR3 is TGCAGTGCAGAGGGACTAGCGGGGGGGCCTCGATCAGATACGCAGTATTTT.

This clonotype occurred a few times. This chain connects TRBV7-9 to TRBJ2-7; tentatively, D is TRBD1 (6 bases). CDR1 and CDR2 from the germline V gene are SEHNR and FQNEAQ (reference sequence). The CDR3 totals 13 residues. The V end was cut by 5 bases, the J end by 6 bases, with 14 bases between. For the CDR3, the DNA is TGTGCCAGCAGCCCTAGGGGGTTGTCCGAGCAGTACGTC. Protein: CASSPRGLSEQYV.

J is TRBJ1-3 and V is TRBV29-1; TRBD1 might be the D (6 bases). Germline lookup yields CDR1 SQVTM and CDR2 ANQGSEA. Trimming shortened V by 1 base and J by 4 bases, and 11 bases separated the two germline ends. This CDR3 has 14 amino acids. CDR3 bases: TGCAGCGTTGAAGTCACAGGGACGGGAAACACCATATATTTT. Translating it yields CSVEVTGTGNTIYF.

The V gene is TRBV6-2 or TRBV6-3, the J gene TRBJ2-3; D unresolved. The germline V and J ends were trimmed by 8 bases and 1 base, with 13 bases remaining between them. CDR1 MNHEY and CDR2 SVGEGT come from the germline V gene. CDR3 size: 14 residues. The CDR3 here is CASQGILGTDTQYF. The CDR3 coding sequence is TGTGCCAGCCAAGGGATTTTGGGCACAGATACGCAGTATTTT.

This clonotype turned up a few times. The chain has TRBV29-1 and TRBJ2-7, with a tentative D call TRBD1 (5 bases). Germline V gene lookup returns CDR1 SQVTM and CDR2 ANQGSEA. Between the trimmed V and J ends, which lost 4 bases and 0 bases, there was a span of 16 bases. CDR3 length: 15 residues. The CDR3 loop is CSVGGLRTASYEQYF. CDR3 bases: TGCAGCGTTGGGGGCCTCAGGACGGCCTCCTACGAGCAGTACTTC.

This clonotype was seen ten or more times. The rearrangement links TRBV27 to TRBJ2-2; D gene unclear. Deletions cut 5 bases from V and 4 bases from J, with 2 bases between. There are 11 residues in the CDR3. Germline CDR1 and CDR2: MNHEY and SMNVEV (reference sequence). CDR3 DNA sequence: TGTGCCAGCAGTAGCACCGGGGAGCTGTTTTTT. It translates to CASSSTGELFF.

This clonotype occurred many times. V usage is TRBV4-3 and J usage is TRBJ2-3; the match to TRBD2 covers 12 bases. The J segment lost 2 bases and the V segment lost 5 bases, leaving 8 bases of the junction unmatched. Germline CDR1 is LGHNA and CDR2 is YSLEER. CDR3 size: 17 residues. The CDR3 coding sequence is TGCGCCAGCAGCTTACGACTAGCGGGGGCCCCCACAGATACGCAGTATTTT. Its protein is CASSLRLAGAPTDTQYF.

The chain uses TRBV20-1 and TRBJ2-4; maybe TRBD2 (6 bases). CDR3 length equals 13 residues. Trimming took 3 bases from V and 1 from J, leaving 7 bases between them. CDR1 DFQATT and CDR2 SNEGSKA come from the germline V gene (reference sequence). The CDR3 coding sequence is TGCAGTGCTAGGGAGGGGGCCAAAAACATTCAGTACTTC. This codes for CSAREGAKNIQYF.

V and J are TRBV7-9 and TRBJ2-3; 8 nucleotides agree with TRBD2. The germline V gene has CDR1 SEHNR and CDR2 FQNEAQ (reference sequence). This CDR3 comprises 15 residues. J gave up 1 base and V 7 bases, and 7 bases lay outside the gene matches. The CDR3 nucleotides are TGTGCCAGCACCTCCGGGGGGGCCGGCACAGATACGCAGTATTTT. Translation gives CASTSGGAGTDTQYF. Full variable domain (rest looked up from reference TRBV7-9 and TRBJ2-3): DTGVSQNPRHKITKRGQNVTFRCDPISEHNRLYWYRQTLGQGPEFLTYFQNEAQLEKSRLLSDRFSAERPKGSFSTLEIQRTEQGDSAMYLCASTSGGAGTDTQYFGPGTRLTVL.

The gene calls are TRBV7-2 and TRBJ1-1; unclear D gene. CDR1 SGHTA and CDR2 FQGNSA come from the germline V gene. CDR3 length: 16 amino acids. V was cut by 3 bases and J by 3 bases, with 17 bases left in between. The CDR3 is CASSLEGSVVYTEAFF. The DNA of the CDR3 is TGTGCCAGCAGCTTGGAGGGTTCGGTCGTGTACACTGAAGCTTTCTTT.

J is TRBJ2-5 and V is TRBV6-5; 10 nucleotides line up with TRBD2. CDR1 and CDR2 from the germline V gene are MNHEY and SVGAGI. The CDR3 runs to 16 residues. The V segment lost 8 bases and the J segment 2 bases; nucleotides outside the gene matches: 11. CDR3 sequence (DNA): TGTGCCAGCGGGAGTCTTAGCGGGGGGATTCAAGAGACCCAGTACTTC. Translating gives CASGSLSGGIQETQYF.

The chain carries TRBV4-3 and TRBJ2-5; D ambiguous. CDR1 is LGHNA, CDR2 YSLEER, per germline. The CDR3 is 14 residues long. V was pared by 1 base and J by 4 bases, with 10 bases between. The CDR3 loop is CASSQAPLRETQYF. The DNA of the CDR3 is TGCGCCAGCAGCCAAGCACCTTTAAGAGAGACCCAGTACTTC.

This clonotype was seen a few times. The V gene is TRBV6-2 or TRBV6-3, the J gene TRBJ1-5; D unclear. V lost 4 bases to trimming and J lost 6 bases, with 10 bases between them. The CDR3 sequence is 13 residues long. CDR1 MNHEY and CDR2 SVGEGT come from the germline V gene. The DNA for the CDR3 is TGTGCCAGCAGTTCCGCAGGACTTCAGCCCCAGCATTTT. Protein sequence: CASSSAGLQPQHF.

The chain links TRBV3-1 to TRBJ2-7, with D possibly being TRBD2 (6 bases). V lost 4 bases, J lost 2 bases, and 18 bases lay in between. CDR3 length: 16 residues. Germline V lookup: CDR1 LGHDT, CDR2 YNNKEL (reference sequence). As DNA, the CDR3 is TGTGCCAGCAGCCCCCAATCGGGGCGGGGAGCCTACGAGCAGTACTTC. Protein product: CASSPQSGRGAYEQYF.

This chain joins TRBV6-2 or TRBV6-3 and TRBJ2-7; D remains unclear. CDR1 is MNHEY and CDR2 is SVGEGT in the germline V gene. Trimming stripped 3 bases from V and 5 bases from J, with 14 bases between. CDR3 size: 14 residues. The CDR3 region has the DNA TGTGCCAGCAGTTATACAACCCCGTGGAACGAGCAGTACTTC. Translated, it gives CASSYTTPWNEQYF.

This clonotype occurred a few times. The rearrangement uses TRBV20-1 and TRBJ2-1; D possibly matches TRBD1 or TRBD2 (6 bases each). This CDR3 comprises 17 residues. The V end was cut by 1 base, the J end by 4 bases, with 20 bases between. Germline V gene data show CDR1 as DFQATT and CDR2 as SNEGSKA (reference sequence). The CDR3 sequence: CSARGRRGQGIYNEQFF. For the CDR3, the DNA is TGCAGTGCTAGAGGCCGCCGGGGGCAGGGGATTTACAATGAGCAGTTCTTC.